The clone carrying this T cell receptor (beta chain) was counted a single time. V was pared by 5 bases and J by 0 bases, with 13 bases between. Germline values: CDR1 SGHTA, CDR2 FQGNSA. The CDR3 spans 16 residues. TCRdb's table, derived via immunoSEQ multiplex PCR, lists solely in-frame clones and lacks some. The sample holds hundreds of thousands of clones, roughly 86% seen once. The data are from a study of shared T cell receptors in the human thymus. The same data also went into a second study, on human thymus T cells. As that report states: Corrective surgery for congenital heart defects was being performed on the healthy Finnish infants who were the donors. Thymic and blood repertoires appeared to display a bias in their usage of V and J genes. The related literature has documented a marked overlap of thymic repertoires among unrelated individuals.

The specimen sequenced was thymocytes. This TCR was recovered from a boy in the first two years of life with a congenital heart defect. The chain uses TRBV7-2 and TRBJ1-4; D perhaps matches TRBD1 (5 bases). CDR3 protein: CASSAAGGATNEKLFF. The CDR3 DNA follows: TGTGCCAGCAGCGCGGCCGGGGGGGCAACTAATGAAAAACTGTTTTTT. The whole variable domain, remainder taken from reference TRBV7-2 and TRBJ1-4, is GAGVSQSPSNKVTEKGKDVELRCDPISGHTALYWYRQSLGQGLEFLIYFQGNSAPDKSGLPSDRFSAERTGGSVSTLTIQRTQQEDSAVYLCASSAAGGATNEKLFFGSGTQLSVL.